The TCR beta chain described here comes from a study of liver allograft versus peripheral blood T cells. Study context: In transplanted livers, T cell receptor repertoires were compared with those found in the recipients' peripheral blood.

The study's findings and limits: Reportedly, the T cell receptor repertoires present inside liver allografts differed from those in peripheral blood.

Regarding this clonotype: Antigen: not known. A clone one base away is much larger, so this may be a read error.

Trimming took off 2 bases at V and 3 bases at J, with 11 bases between the two ends. Germline CDR1 and CDR2: MNHEY and SMNVEV (reference sequence). The CDR3 extends over 15 amino acids. TCRdb re-called the reads through MiXCR, storing one row per CDR3 protein. This sample has about 2,500 distinct CDR3 sequences; around 15% occur once, and the top ten carry 25% to 30%. This receptor was obtained from a human patient who had a liver transplant. Some T cells may be transferred from the graft donor. This rearrangement joins TRBV27 to TRBJ1-5, with no clear D. CDR3 loop: CASSLRPPPNQPQHF. The CDR3, as DNA: TGTGCCAGCAGTTTAAGGCCCCCCCCCAATCAGCCCCAGCATTTT.